This T cell receptor (beta chain) was obtained from a study of beta chain features in type 1 diabetes. The CDR3 runs to 14 residues. CDR1 and CDR2 from the germline V gene are SGHTA and FQGNSA. Trimming shortened V by 0 bases and J by 2 bases, and 7 bases separated the two germline ends. This clone was seen a few times. TCRB transcripts that were expressed got sequenced, as all of the isolated RNA had been reverse transcribed. TCRdb's table, derived via immunoSEQ multiplex PCR, lists solely in-frame clones and lacks some. There are about 140,000 clones in the sample; about 9.1% occur only once, and 0.65% lies in the top ten.

This clonotype was obtained from a woman in her 40s in good health. The chain combines TRBV7-2 with TRBJ1-2, with a tentative D call TRBD1 (5 bases). The sequenced sample was central memory CD4+ T cells from blood. The CDR3 loop reads CASSLARQNYGYTF. The CDR3, as DNA: TGTGCCAGCAGCTTAGCTAGACAGAACTATGGCTACACCTTC.